Given below is one TCR beta chain in context. The record originates from a study of shared clonotypes between healthy human individuals. Study-level background: Contributing individuals were two females and a few males aged 18 to 49.

Profiling relied on immunoSEQ multiplex PCR, and the TCRdb table lists in-frame clones only, not all of them. The sample yields approximately 2.3 million clones, approximately 95% seen once. Trimming removed 2 bases from V and 1 base from J, with 15 bases in between. The CDR3 has 16 amino acids. CDR1 and CDR2 from the germline V gene are SGDLS and YYNGEE. The sequence came from a man aged 18-30 years in good health. Some clones in this sample may be carry-over from other donors' samples. The sample taken for sequencing was naive CD4+ T cells from PBMCs. Subset given: CD45RA+ positively selected. The V gene is TRBV9, the J gene TRBJ2-5; D gene unclear. CDR3 in amino acids: CASSVGFLSGQETQYF. The CDR3 DNA reads as TGTGCCAGCAGCGTGGGGTTCTTATCCGGCCAAGAGACCCAGTACTTC.